Each of the 22 T cell receptor beta chains below was sequenced from the same sample in a study of CD4 T cells in relation to SARS-CoV-2 and coronaviruses. The table came from immunoSEQ multiplex PCR; TCRdb's copy has only in-frame clones and leaves some out. There are around 35,000 clones in the sample; under 90% occur only once, and around 4.8% lies in the top ten. These receptors' targets are unknown. Sequencing was done on a sample of naive CD4+ T cells from PBMCs, cultured in vitro. The sample's subset: naive CD4+ T cells isolated by negative enrichment. Receptors originate from an adult with COVID-19.

This chain links TRBV28 with TRBJ2-7; D possibly corresponds to TRBD2 (6 bases). The V gene lost 2 bases and the J gene lost 0 bases, with 11 bases spanning the gap. Per germline, CDR1 MDHEN and CDR2 SYDVKM. This CDR3 comprises 15 residues. The DNA of the CDR3 is TGTGCCAGCAGTTTAGCTAGCGCAAACTCCTACGAGCAGTACTTC. Amino acids: CASSLASANSYEQYF.

This clone was counted a single time. The rearrangement joins TRBV28 to TRBJ2-7; perhaps TRBD1 as D (6 bases). This CDR3 has 14 amino acids. V dropped 6 bases and J dropped 4 bases, with 16 bases sitting between them. The germline gives CDR1 MDHEN, CDR2 SYDVKM. The CDR3 nucleotides are TGTGCCAGCAGCCCGGGACAAGCTCCATACGAGCAGTACTTC. Amino acids: CASSPGQAPYEQYF.

The chain has TRBV27 and TRBJ2-7; 9 nucleotides agree with TRBD1. Germline trimming cut 3 bases from V and 5 bases from J; bases unmatched to any gene: 8. The CDR3 runs 15 residues. Germline CDR1 is MNHEY and CDR2 is SMNVEV (reference sequence). The CDR3 here is CASSFPGQGTHEQYF. CDR3 coding DNA: TGTGCCAGCAGTTTTCCCGGACAGGGGACCCACGAGCAGTACTTC.

The chain recombines TRBV27 with TRBJ1-2; D perhaps matches TRBD1 (5 bases). CDR3 size: 14 residues. Trimming removed 5 bases at V and 8 bases at J, with 18 bases between. Germline-derived CDR1 and CDR2 are MNHEY and SMNVEV (reference sequence). CDR3 loop: CASSKRDRGSGYTF. The CDR3 bases are TGTGCCAGCAGTAAAAGGGACCGGGGAAGCGGCTACACCTTC.

This chain joins TRBV18 and TRBJ2-7; the D gene could be TRBD1 or TRBD2 (6 bases each). The V gene's germline CDR1 is KGHSH and CDR2 LQKENI. The CDR3 contains 12 residues. The V gene lost 3 bases and the J gene lost 5 bases, with 8 bases spanning the gap. CDR3 loop: CASSPGGHEQYF. CDR3 coding DNA: TGTGCCAGCTCACCGGGGGGCCACGAGCAGTACTTC.

The chain carries TRBV5-6 and TRBJ2-7; 7 nucleotides match TRBD1. The junction had 9 bases not matched to a gene; V was cut back by 4 bases and J by 5 bases. Germline CDR1 is SGHDT and CDR2 is YYEEEE. CDR3 length: 14 amino acids. DNA of the CDR3: TGTGCCAGCAGCGCCGGGACAGCCTTCAACGAGCAGTACTTC. It specifies CASSAGTAFNEQYF.

The V and J genes are TRBV9 and TRBJ2-7; D uncertain. This CDR3 contains 14 residues. Germline CDR1 is SGDLS and CDR2 is YYNGEE. Deletions cut 4 bases from V and 1 base from J, with 12 bases between. Here the CDR3 DNA reads TGTGCCAGCAGCCCCGGGCTCGGGTCCTACGAGCAGTACTTC. Protein: CASSPGLGSYEQYF.

This clone was recorded once. The J gene is TRBJ1-1, the V gene TRBV11-2; TRBD1 matches 8 bases. This CDR3 has 14 amino acids. With V trimmed by 1 base and J by 6 bases, 4 bases remained unmatched. CDR1 is SGHAT and CDR2 is FQNNGV in the germline V gene. CDR3 sequence: CASSLGQGASEAFF. CDR3 coding DNA: TGTGCCAGCAGCTTAGGCCAGGGGGCCTCTGAAGCTTTCTTT.

V usage is TRBV7-9 and J usage is TRBJ2-5, with D possibly being TRBD1 or TRBD2 (5 bases each). The V end was cut by 7 bases, the J end by 4 bases, with 25 bases between. CDR3 length equals 17 residues. Germline values: CDR1 SEHNR, CDR2 FQNEAQ (reference sequence). CDR3: CASTIRGAHVVRETQYF. The DNA for the CDR3 is TGTGCCAGCACCATAAGGGGAGCCCACGTCGTGAGAGAGACCCAGTACTTC.

The chain carries TRBV7-8 and TRBJ1-1; weak D call: TRBD1 (6 bases). The germline V gene encodes CDR1 SGHVS and CDR2 FQNEAQ. The CDR3 has 15 residues. V lost 5 bases, J lost 4 bases, and 17 bases lay in between. CDR3 nucleotide sequence: TGTGCCAGCAGCCTACACAGGGTCGGCGGCACTGAAGCTTTCTTT. Amino acids: CASSLHRVGGTEAFF. Full variable domain (remainder filled in from reference TRBV7-8 and TRBJ1-1): GAGVSQSPRYKVAKRGQDVALRCDPISGHVSLFWYQQALGQGPEFLTYFQNEAQLDKSGLPSDRFFAERPEGSVSTLKIQRTQQEDSAVYLCASSLHRVGGTEAFFGQGTRLTVV.

This sequence joins TRBV10-3 and TRBJ2-5, with D perhaps given as TRBD1 or TRBD2 (5 bases each). This CDR3 contains 14 residues. Germline loops: CDR1 ENHRY, CDR2 SYGVKD. The V end was cut by 11 bases, the J end by 4 bases, with 20 bases between. In DNA form, the CDR3 reads TGTGCCGCCGGGGAAGGGGATTCCTTAGAGACCCAGTACTTC. Translating it yields CAAGEGDSLETQYF.

The V gene is TRBV28, the J gene TRBJ2-7; 10 nucleotides agree with TRBD1. CDR3 length: 12 residues. J was trimmed by 6 bases and V by 6 bases; bases with no gene match: 2. The V gene's germline CDR1 is MDHEN and CDR2 SYDVKM. The CDR3 here is CASRDRGGEQYF. The CDR3 nucleotides read TGTGCCAGCAGGGACAGGGGGGGCGAGCAGTACTTC. The full variable domain, rest sourced from reference TRBV28 and TRBJ2-7, is DVKVTQSSRYLVKRTGEKVFLECVQDMDHENMFWYRQDPGLGLRLIYFSYDVKMKEKGDIPEGYSVSREKKERFSLILESASTNQTSMYLCASRDRGGEQYFGPGTRLTVT.

This clone was seen a handful of times. Other DNA sequences from this sample encode an identical CDR3 as well. The genes are TRBV27 and TRBJ2-7, with D perhaps matching TRBD2 (5 bases). This CDR3 has 14 amino acids. Germline V gene data show CDR1 as MNHEY and CDR2 as SMNVEV (reference sequence). Trimming pared 2 bases from V and 0 bases from J, leaving 8 bases between. CDR3 in DNA: TGTGCCAGCAGTTTAGCGGGCGCCTCCTACGAGCAGTACTTC. Translation: CASSLAGASYEQYF.

V gene TRBV29-1 combines with J gene TRBJ2-7; D ambiguous. CDR1 is SQVTM, CDR2 ANQGSEA, per germline. This CDR3 is built from 13 residues. The V end lost 1 base, the J end lost 7 bases, and 14 bases lay between the germline ends. CDR3 sequence (DNA): TGCAGCGTTGAAGTAGAGCTCAACTATGAGCAGTACTTC. Residues: CSVEVELNYEQYF.

The chain combines TRBV28 with TRBJ1-1; a weak D match, TRBD1 (5 bases). Germline CDR1 and CDR2: MDHEN and SYDVKM. The CDR3 extends over 17 amino acids. Trimming shortened V by 10 bases and J by 0 bases, and 24 bases separated the two germline ends. The CDR3 region is CATSRGRHRFLNTEAFF. In DNA, the CDR3 is TGTGCCACCTCCCGGGGCAGGCATCGGTTCCTGAACACTGAAGCTTTCTTT.

The chain carries TRBV2 and TRBJ2-7, with D unresolved. There are 11 residues in the CDR3. CDR1 and CDR2 from the germline V gene are SNHLY and FYNNEI. V gave up 9 bases and J gave up 1 base, with 7 bases separating them. CDR3 sequence (DNA): TGTGCCAGTTCTAGTTCCTACGAGCAGTACTTC. Translation gives CASSSSYEQYF.

This clone was picked up one time. The chain is built from TRBV13 and TRBJ1-1; 10 nucleotides line up with TRBD1. The trim removed 5 bases at V and 5 bases at J, leaving 5 bases unmatched. Looked up from germline, CDR1 is PRHDT and CDR2 is FYEKMQ (reference sequence). The length of the CDR3 is 14 residues. The CDR3 sequence: CASSGTGEGTEAFF. The CDR3, as DNA: TGTGCCAGCAGCGGGACAGGGGAGGGGACTGAAGCTTTCTTT.

This clone appeared a single time. The chain uses TRBV15 and TRBJ2-2; perhaps TRBD2 as D (5 bases). The V end was cut by 0 bases, the J end by 0 bases, with 11 bases between. CDR1 and CDR2 from the germline V gene are LNHNV and YYDKDF (reference sequence). This CDR3 spans 17 amino acids. As DNA, the CDR3 is TGTGCCACCAGCAGAGATGGTGAGAGGGCGAACACCGGGGAGCTGTTTTTT. Translating gives CATSRDGERANTGELFF. Supplemented by reference TRBV15 and TRBJ2-2, the full variable domain reads DAMVIQNPRYQVTQFGKPVTLSCSQTLNHNVMYWYQQKSSQAPKLLFHYYDKDFNNEADTPDNFQSRRPNTSFCFLDIRSPGLGDTAMYLCATSRDGERANTGELFFGEGSRLTVL.

V and J are TRBV5-1 and TRBJ2-5; tentatively, D is TRBD1 (6 bases). This CDR3 region has 14 residues. The germline V and J ends were trimmed by 5 bases and 2 bases, with 13 bases remaining between them. The germline V gene encodes CDR1 SGHRS and CDR2 YFSETQ. As DNA, the CDR3 is TGCGCCAGCAGGAGAACAGGGTTGCAAGAGACCCAGTACTTC. Protein sequence: CASRRTGLQETQYF.

The CDR3 region has the DNA TGTGCCAGTAGTGGGGTGTTGAGCAATCAGCCCCAGCATTTT. Protein sequence: CASSGVLSNQPQHF. The chain is built from TRBV19 and TRBJ1-5; D is unresolved. Trimming removed 5 bases from V and 1 base from J, with 9 bases in between. Germline V gene data show CDR1 as LNHDA and CDR2 as SQIVND (reference sequence). The CDR3 length is 14 residues.

The chain couples TRBV2 to TRBJ2-5; the match to TRBD1 covers 9 bases. CDR1 is SNHLY, CDR2 FYNNEI, per germline. J gave up 5 bases and V 8 bases, and 3 bases lay outside the gene matches. The CDR3 contains 12 residues. The CDR3 is CASRDRAETQYF. DNA for the CDR3: TGTGCCAGCCGGGACAGGGCGGAGACCCAGTACTTC.

The V gene is TRBV7-9, the J gene TRBJ2-3; 9 bases agree with TRBD2. Germline trimming cut 1 base from V and 6 bases from J; bases unmatched to any gene: 5. The CDR3 loop spans 15 amino acids. Germline V lookup: CDR1 SEHNR, CDR2 FQNEAQ (reference sequence). DNA of the CDR3: TGTGCCAGCAGCTTAGAATTAGCGGGAGTGGATACGCAGTATTTT. Protein sequence: CASSLELAGVDTQYF. The full variable domain, completed using reference TRBV7-9 and TRBJ2-3, is DTGVSQNPRHKITKRGQNVTFRCDPISEHNRLYWYRQTLGQGPEFLTYFQNEAQLEKSRLLSDRFSAERPKGSFSTLEIQRTEQGDSAMYLCASSLELAGVDTQYFGPGTRLTVL.